Following are 5 T cell receptor beta chains from one sample sequenced in a study of T cells after yellow fever vaccination. TCRdb processed the 5' RACE reads anew with MiXCR; each CDR3 protein has one entry. This table holds about 360,000 distinct CDR3 sequences, about 6% found once. The sequencing here drew on PBMCs, taken 5 days after the yellow fever booster vaccination. Every receptor here comes from a man younger than 40 who received the YFV17D yellow fever vaccine.

V gene TRBV20-1 combines with J gene TRBJ2-2; 10 nucleotides match TRBD2. The V segment lost 5 bases and the J segment 5 bases; nucleotides outside the gene matches: 8. The length of the CDR3 is 15 residues. Germline V gene sequence: CDR1 DFQATT, CDR2 SNEGSKA (reference sequence). The CDR3 sequence is CSAGLAGARTGELFF. DNA of the CDR3: TGCAGTGCTGGGCTAGCGGGGGCGAGGACCGGGGAGCTGTTTTTT.

Details on this clonotype: A read error may produce the germline difference seen at one junction end. The rearrangement links TRBV5-1 to TRBJ2-7; D is unclear. The CDR3 covers 13 residues. Germline CDR1 SGHRS, CDR2 YFSETQ. CDR3 loop: CASSLERSYEQCF. As DNA, the CDR3 is TGCGCCAGCAGCTTGGAGAGGTCTTACGAGCAGTGCTTC.

This clonotype was observed a few times. This chain connects TRBV5-1 to TRBJ2-7; 7 bases map to TRBD2. This CDR3 has 14 amino acids. Germline V lookup: CDR1 SGHRS, CDR2 YFSETQ. The V gene end was trimmed by 2 bases and the J gene end by 1 base; junction bases not matched to a gene: 3. CDR3 sequence: CASSFGRQSYEQYF. CDR3 in DNA: TGCGCCAGCAGCTTCGGGAGGCAATCCTACGAGCAGTACTTC.

The chain uses TRBV5-5 and TRBJ1-6; 8 nucleotides align to TRBD1. The CDR3 has 15 amino acids. Germline V gene lookup returns CDR1 SGHKS and CDR2 YYEKEE (reference sequence). V lost 10 bases and J lost 7; bases outside the gene matches: 13. In nucleotides, the CDR3 is TGTGCCTCCTCAGGGGGGACAGGTATGAATTCACCCCTCCACTTT. It yields the protein CASSGGTGMNSPLHF.

The chain couples TRBV12-3 or TRBV12-4 to TRBJ2-3; D unclear. The V and J ends lost 7 bases and 4 bases respectively, with 12 bases between them. This CDR3 has 13 amino acids. In DNA form, the CDR3 reads TGTGCCAGCACCCCTTTGTTGGCAGATACGCAGTATTTT. Its protein is CASTPLLADTQYF.